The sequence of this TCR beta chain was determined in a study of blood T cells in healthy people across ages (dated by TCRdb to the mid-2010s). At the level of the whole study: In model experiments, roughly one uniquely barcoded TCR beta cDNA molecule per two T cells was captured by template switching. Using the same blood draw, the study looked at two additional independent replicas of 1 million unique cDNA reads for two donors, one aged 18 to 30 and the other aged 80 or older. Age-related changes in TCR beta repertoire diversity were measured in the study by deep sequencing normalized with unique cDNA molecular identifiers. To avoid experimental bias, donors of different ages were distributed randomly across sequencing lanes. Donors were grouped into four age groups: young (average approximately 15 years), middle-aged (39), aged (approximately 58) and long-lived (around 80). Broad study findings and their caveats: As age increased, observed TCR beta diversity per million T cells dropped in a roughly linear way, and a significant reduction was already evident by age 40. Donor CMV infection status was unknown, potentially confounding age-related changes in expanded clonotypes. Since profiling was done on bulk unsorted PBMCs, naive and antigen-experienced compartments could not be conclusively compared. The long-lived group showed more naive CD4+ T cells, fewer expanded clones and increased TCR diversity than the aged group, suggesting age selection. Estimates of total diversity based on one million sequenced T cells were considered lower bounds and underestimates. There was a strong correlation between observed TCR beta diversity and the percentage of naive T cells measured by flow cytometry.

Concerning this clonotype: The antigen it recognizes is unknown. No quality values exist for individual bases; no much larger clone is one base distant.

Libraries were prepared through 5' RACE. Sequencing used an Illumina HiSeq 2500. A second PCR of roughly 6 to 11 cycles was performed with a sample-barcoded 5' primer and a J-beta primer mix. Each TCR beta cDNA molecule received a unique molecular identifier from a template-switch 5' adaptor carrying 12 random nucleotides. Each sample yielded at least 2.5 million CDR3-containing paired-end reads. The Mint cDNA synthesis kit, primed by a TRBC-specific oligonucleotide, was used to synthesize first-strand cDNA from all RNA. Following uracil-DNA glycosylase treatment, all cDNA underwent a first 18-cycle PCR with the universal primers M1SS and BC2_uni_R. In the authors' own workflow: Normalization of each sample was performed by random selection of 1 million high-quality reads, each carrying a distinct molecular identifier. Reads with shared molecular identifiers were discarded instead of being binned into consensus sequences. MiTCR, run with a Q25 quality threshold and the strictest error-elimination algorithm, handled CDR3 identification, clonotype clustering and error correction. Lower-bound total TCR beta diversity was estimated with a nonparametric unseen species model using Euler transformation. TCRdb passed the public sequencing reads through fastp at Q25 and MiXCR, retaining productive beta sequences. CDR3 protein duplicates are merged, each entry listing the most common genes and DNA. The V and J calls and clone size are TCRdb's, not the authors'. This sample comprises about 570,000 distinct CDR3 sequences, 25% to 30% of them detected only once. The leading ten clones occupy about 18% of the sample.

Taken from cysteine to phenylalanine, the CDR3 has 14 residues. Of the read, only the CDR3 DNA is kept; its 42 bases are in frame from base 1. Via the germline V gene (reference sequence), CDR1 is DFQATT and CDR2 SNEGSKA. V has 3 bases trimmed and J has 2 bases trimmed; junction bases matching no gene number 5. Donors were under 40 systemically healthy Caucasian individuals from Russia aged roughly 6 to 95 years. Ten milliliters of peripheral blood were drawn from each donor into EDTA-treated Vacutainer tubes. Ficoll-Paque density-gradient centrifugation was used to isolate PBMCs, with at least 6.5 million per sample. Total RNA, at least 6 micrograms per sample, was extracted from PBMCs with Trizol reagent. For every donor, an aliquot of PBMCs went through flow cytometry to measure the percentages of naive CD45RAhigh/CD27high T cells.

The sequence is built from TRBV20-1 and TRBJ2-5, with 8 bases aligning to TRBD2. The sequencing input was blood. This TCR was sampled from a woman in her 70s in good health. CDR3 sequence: CSASPGGGQETQYF. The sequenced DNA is TGCAGTGCTAGTCCCGGGGGGGGTCAAGAGACCCAGTACTTC.